This T cell receptor (beta chain) came from a study of T cell repertoires and Cas9 in healthy adults. About the research overall: CD4 and CD8 compartments: SpCas9-reactive T cells profiled for potency, cytotoxicity, lineage.

CDR1 and CDR2 (germline): LGHNA, YSLEER. The germline V and J ends were trimmed by 1 base and 6 bases, with 2 bases remaining between them. The CDR3 is 11 residues long. The table came from immunoSEQ multiplex PCR; TCRdb's copy has only in-frame clones and leaves some out. This table has some 15,000 clones, roughly 87% appearing once. Study observations and caveats: SpCas9-reactive regulatory T cells reportedly mitigated SpCas9-reactive effector T cells in vitro.

A word on this clone: Its antigen is still unknown.

Sequenced: Tregs (CD4+, CD25+, CD127-, CD137-, CD154-) from PBMCs; culture status not recorded. The clonotype comes from a human donor in good health. The rearrangement uses TRBV4-3 and TRBJ2-3; D not resolved. The CDR3: CASSQADTQYF. The CDR3 DNA is TGCGCCAGCAGCCAAGCTGATACGCAGTATTTT.